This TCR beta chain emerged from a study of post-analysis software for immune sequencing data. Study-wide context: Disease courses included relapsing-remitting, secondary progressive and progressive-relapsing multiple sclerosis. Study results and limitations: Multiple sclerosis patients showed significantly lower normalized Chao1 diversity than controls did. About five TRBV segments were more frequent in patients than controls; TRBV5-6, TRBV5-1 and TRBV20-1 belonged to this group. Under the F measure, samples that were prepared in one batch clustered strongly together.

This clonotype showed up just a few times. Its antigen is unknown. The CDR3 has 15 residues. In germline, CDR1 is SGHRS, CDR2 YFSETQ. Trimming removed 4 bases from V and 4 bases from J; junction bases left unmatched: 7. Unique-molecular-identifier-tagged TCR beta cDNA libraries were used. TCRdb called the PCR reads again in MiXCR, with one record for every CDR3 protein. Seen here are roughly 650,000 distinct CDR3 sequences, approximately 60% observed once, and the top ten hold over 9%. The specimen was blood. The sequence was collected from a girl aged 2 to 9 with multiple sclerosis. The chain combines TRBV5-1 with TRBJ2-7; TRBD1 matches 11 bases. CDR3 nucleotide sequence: TGCGCCAGCAGCAAAGCGGGACAGGGGGTTTACGAGCAGTACTTC. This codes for CASSKAGQGVYEQYF.